These T cell receptor beta chains were read from a single sample in a study of graft-versus-host responses after intestinal transplantation. Clones were sequenced by immunoSEQ multiplex PCR, and TCRdb holds only the in-frame ones, with some missing. The repertoire includes about 110,000 clones, 93% of them detected once, and more than 0.95% sits in the top ten. The antigens these receptors bind are not known. The source material was unstimulated CD8+ T cells sorted from spleen or lymph node cells, sampled before transplant. The receptors originated from a human donor who was the organ donor for an intestinal transplant. Both conserved end residues are part of each CDR3. D genes are given only for firm matches. The size entry is marked missing in some rows and otherwise reads once, few, many or a size class.

cdr3_nt | cdr3_aa | v_call | d_call | clone_size | j_call
TGTGCCAGCAGCTTACGGGACAGCACAGATACGCAGTATTTT | CASSLRDSTDTQYF | TRBV11-3 | NA | NA | TRBJ2-3
TGTGCCAGCAGCTCGACTAGCGGGAGCGTCGGTGAGCAGTTCTTC | CASSSTSGSVGEQFF | TRBV7-2 | TRBD2 | NA | TRBJ2-1
TGTGCCAGCAGTGCCCGGGAGGGGGGGTTCAATGAGCAGTTCTTC | CASSAREGGFNEQFF | TRBV28 | TRBD2 | NA | TRBJ2-1
TGTGCCAGCAGCGTAGGCTTTGACAGGGGAAACTATGGCTACACCTTC | CASSVGFDRGNYGYTF | TRBV9 | TRBD1 | NA | TRBJ1-2
TGTGCCAGCAGTCCGACTAGCGGGGGATACGAGCAGTACTTC | CASSPTSGGYEQYF | TRBV27 | TRBD2 | few | TRBJ2-7
TGCGCCAGCAGCCAAGATACCCCCACTGAAGCTTTCTTT | CASSQDTPTEAFF | TRBV4-1 | NA | NA | TRBJ1-1
TGTGCCAGCAGCTCACGAAAACTTCGGACAGGTCGTAATGAAAAACTGTTTTTT | CASSSRKLRTGRNEKLFF | TRBV28 | TRBD1 | NA | TRBJ1-4
TGCAGCGTCCTAGCGGGTGCAAACGAGCAGTACTTC | CSVLAGANEQYF | TRBV29-1 | TRBD2 | NA | TRBJ2-7
TGCGCCAGCCAACTTCGGGACAGGGGGATGTACGAGCAGTACTTC | CASQLRDRGMYEQYF | TRBV10-1 | TRBD1 | NA | TRBJ2-7
TGTGCCAGTAGTATAAGTGGACAGGGTTCTTGGGAGCAGTACTTC | CASSISGQGSWEQYF | TRBV19 | TRBD1 | NA | TRBJ2-7
TGCGCCAGCAGCCCAACCACAGGGGGCGACTATGGCTACACCTTC | CASSPTTGGDYGYTF | TRBV4-1 | TRBD1 | NA | TRBJ1-2
TGCGCCAGCAGCCAAGGTGTAGGGGCCTCCTCGCTCTTCTTC | CASSQGVGASSLFF | TRBV4-1 | NA | NA | TRBJ2-1
TGCGCCAGCAGCCAAGTGGGACTAGCGGGAGGAGATGAGCAGTTCTTC | CASSQVGLAGGDEQFF | TRBV4-1 | TRBD2 | NA | TRBJ2-1
TGTGCCAGCAGCCCGGGACTAGCTGTCGTAGGGGAGCTGTTTTTT | CASSPGLAVVGELFF | TRBV13 | TRBD2 | NA | TRBJ2-2
TGTGCCAGCAGTGAAGGGACAGGGTTTGAAAAACTGTTTTTT | CASSEGTGFEKLFF | TRBV6-1 | TRBD1 | NA | TRBJ1-4
TGTGCCAGTAGGCAGGGGGCTCATAGCAATCAGCCCCAGCATTTT | CASRQGAHSNQPQHF | TRBV19 | TRBD1 | NA | TRBJ1-5
TGCGCCAGCAGCTCCGGGACCTCGAACACCGGGGAGCTGTTTTTT | CASSSGTSNTGELFF | TRBV5-1 | NA | NA | TRBJ2-2
TGCGCCAGCAGCCAATCCTACAATGAGCAGTTCTTC | CASSQSYNEQFF | TRBV4-1 | NA | few | TRBJ2-1
TGCGCCAGCAGCCAAGGGACTAGTTCCTACGAGCAGTACTTC | CASSQGTSSYEQYF | TRBV4-3 | TRBD2 | NA | TRBJ2-7
TGTGCCAGCAGTGCATTACAGGGATTCTACGAGCAGTACTTC | CASSALQGFYEQYF | TRBV28 | NA | NA | TRBJ2-7
TGTGCCAGCTCCCCAACAAGGGCCAATCAGCCCCAGCATTTT | CASSPTRANQPQHF | TRBV6-6 | NA | NA | TRBJ1-5
TGTGCCAGTGAAGACGGAGACACCATATATTTT | CASEDGDTIYF | TRBV19 | NA | NA | TRBJ1-3
TGTGCCAGTAGTATTGGGCCTGGCAGGAAGAGACACGAGCAGTACTTC | CASSIGPGRKRHEQYF | TRBV19 | NA | NA | TRBJ2-7
TGTGCCAGTAGTCTAGCATTGAACACTGAAGCTTTCTTT | CASSLALNTEAFF | TRBV19 | NA | NA | TRBJ1-1
TGTGCCAGTAGTATCACGCAACTCTCCTACAATGAGCAGTTCTTC | CASSITQLSYNEQFF | TRBV19 | NA | NA | TRBJ2-1
TGCGCCAGCAGCTTGGGTGCGGGACTTCCTCCCTACGAGCAGTACTTC | CASSLGAGLPPYEQYF | TRBV5-1 | NA | NA | TRBJ2-7
TGCGCCAGCAGCCAAGTAAAAGGCGGCTCCTACGAGCAGTACTTC | CASSQVKGGSYEQYF | TRBV4-3 | NA | NA | TRBJ2-7
TGTGCCAGCAGGTCCAGGACGGATTACGAGCAGTACTTC | CASRSRTDYEQYF | TRBV6-1 | NA | once | TRBJ2-7
TGTGCCAGCAGAAGGAGGGTGAGCTCCTACGAGCAGTACTTC | CASRRRVSSYEQYF | TRBV2 | NA | NA | TRBJ2-7
TGCGCCAGCAGCCCGCGGGACAACTCTGGAAACACCATATATTTT | CASSPRDNSGNTIYF | TRBV4-3 | NA | NA | TRBJ1-3
TGCGCCAGCAGTGAGTTCAGGAGCTCCTACAATGAGCAGTTCTTC | CASSEFRSSYNEQFF | TRBV10-2 | NA | NA | TRBJ2-1
TGTGCCAGCAGACAACAGGGTCCGACCTATGGCTACACCTTC | CASRQQGPTYGYTF | TRBV6-1 | NA | NA | TRBJ1-2
TGTGCCAGCAGCTTGCTAGCGCACAATGAGCAGTTCTTC | CASSLLAHNEQFF | TRBV5-5 | NA | once | TRBJ2-1
TGCGCCAGCAGCCCGTGGACTAGCGGTTACGAGCAGTACTTC | CASSPWTSGYEQYF | TRBV4-1 | TRBD2 | NA | TRBJ2-7
TGCAGCGTTGAGACAGGGGAGCAGTACTTC | CSVETGEQYF | TRBV29-1 | TRBD1 | NA | TRBJ2-7
TGTGCCAGCAGCCCCGGACCAATCTCGAACACTGAAGCTTTCTTT | CASSPGPISNTEAFF | TRBV7-9 | NA | NA | TRBJ1-1
TGTGCCAGCTCACCACCTAAACATGGGATTAAGGGTAGGAACATTCAGTACTTC | CASSPPKHGIKGRNIQYF | TRBV18 | NA | NA | TRBJ2-4